The 9 T cell receptor beta chains reported below all come from one sample, sequenced in a study of cytomegalovirus exposure and HLA in healthy donors. In the PCR, 60 Vbeta and 13 Jbeta primers were used. Produced via immunoSEQ multiplex PCR; TCRdb's table is partial and in-frame only. The sample has 100,000 or so clones, around 77% seen once. The sequenced sample consisted of PBMCs. Receptors were obtained from a male donor in good health and CMV-seropositive.

The CDR3 DNA reads TGTGCCAGCAGTTCCACGGGCGAGCAGTACTTC. It encodes CASSSTGEQYF. The chain couples TRBV27 to TRBJ2-7; D remains unclear. V lost 4 bases, J lost 6 bases, and 7 bases lay in between. The CDR3 is 11 amino acids. CDR1 is MNHEY, CDR2 SMNVEV, per germline (reference sequence).

The V call is TRBV2, the J call TRBJ1-2, with D maybe TRBD1 (6 bases). The V gene's germline CDR1 is SNHLY and CDR2 FYNNEI. Trimming stripped 7 bases from V and 4 bases from J, with 13 bases between. The CDR3 extends over 13 amino acids. The CDR3: CASTDGQLYGYTF. The DNA of the CDR3 is TGTGCCAGCACCGACGGACAGCTCTATGGCTACACCTTC.

This rearrangement joins TRBV7-9 to TRBJ2-2, with a weak D call TRBD2 (5 bases). Trimming stripped 10 bases from V and 0 bases from J, with 15 bases between. The V gene's germline CDR1 is SEHNR and CDR2 FQNEAQ (reference sequence). The CDR3 loop spans 15 amino acids. DNA for the CDR3: TGTGCCAACGGACTTGGACGGGCGAACACCGGGGAGCTGTTTTTT. Translation gives CANGLGRANTGELFF.

J is TRBJ1-2 and V is TRBV18; maybe TRBD1 (6 bases). Per germline, CDR1 KGHSH and CDR2 LQKENI. The CDR3 is 13 residues long. Trimming took off 2 bases at V and 4 bases at J, with 8 bases between the two ends. The CDR3 DNA reads as TGTGCCAGCTCACCAGGGGGCACCTATGGCTACACCTTC. This sequence encodes CASSPGGTYGYTF.

This clone has a single count. The chain has TRBV7-8 and TRBJ2-7; D might be TRBD2 (5 bases). The CDR3 loop spans 14 amino acids. The V gene lost 5 bases and the J gene lost 4 bases, with 15 bases spanning the gap. From germline, CDR1 is SGHVS and CDR2 FQNEAQ. The CDR3 loop reads CASSLLLGGYEQYF. CDR3 DNA: TGTGCCAGCAGCCTATTACTCGGAGGTTACGAGCAGTACTTC.

CDR3 protein: CASSVTGTRISYEQYF. The DNA for the CDR3 is TGTGCCAGTAGTGTCACTGGGACTAGAATCTCCTACGAGCAGTACTTC. This rearrangement joins TRBV19 to TRBJ2-7; 8 bases match TRBD2. The CDR3 consists of 16 residues. The V gene end was trimmed by 5 bases and the J gene end by 0 bases; junction bases not matched to a gene: 9. Per the germline V gene, CDR1 is LNHDA and CDR2 is SQIVND (reference sequence).

The gene calls are TRBV9 and TRBJ2-3; 8 bases align to TRBD2. The V gene's germline CDR1 is SGDLS and CDR2 YYNGEE. The V gene end was trimmed by 3 bases and the J gene end by 6 bases; junction bases not matched to a gene: 15. This CDR3 is 17 amino acids long. The CDR3, as DNA: TGTGCCAGCAGCGATAGCCCCCGGACTAGCAGCTCGGATACGCAGTATTTT. Protein: CASSDSPRTSSSDTQYF.

The rearrangement uses TRBV28 and TRBJ1-1; D is undetermined. Germline V gene lookup returns CDR1 MDHEN and CDR2 SYDVKM. The V end was cut by 7 bases, the J end by 1 base, with 13 bases between. This CDR3 has 14 residues. The CDR3 bases are TGTGCCAGCACCCCGAGGAGGTCGAACACTGAAGCTTTCTTT. It encodes CASTPRRSNTEAFF.

The chain joins TRBV5-6 to TRBJ2-2; 12 nucleotides line up with TRBD2. Germline CDR1 reads SGHDT; CDR2 reads YYEEEE. Trimming at V came to 3 bases and at J to 9 bases, leaving 9 bases not matched to a gene. The length of the CDR3 is 16 residues. The CDR3 nucleotides read TGTGCCAGCAGCTCCCTAGCGGGAGGGCCGGTCTGGGAGCTGTTTTTT. Protein sequence: CASSSLAGGPVWELFF.